Listed here is a single TCR beta chain. What it binds is not known. The PCR had 60 Vbeta and 13 Jbeta primers. TCRdb keeps only in-frame clones here, not all; method: immunoSEQ multiplex PCR. Its table records approximately 130,000 clones. This specimen comes from a study of cytomegalovirus exposure and HLA in healthy donors. Study-wide context: Earlier sequencing of about 179 million T cells yielded around 100 million unique TCR beta sequences. Study-wide points: When presence/absence was analysed, sequencing depth was taken to be roughly uniform across donors.

Germline CDR1 SGDLS, CDR2 YYNGEE. Trimming at V came to 3 bases and at J to 6 bases, leaving 10 bases not matched to a gene. This CDR3 has 15 residues. The origin of this receptor is a woman in her sixties in good health and CMV-seronegative. The chain couples TRBV9 to TRBJ1-1, with TRBD1 identical over 8 bases. Sequencing input: PBMCs. This CDR3 is CASSAGDRMQSEAFF. Written as DNA, the CDR3 is TGTGCCAGCAGCGCCGGGGACAGGATGCAATCTGAAGCTTTCTTT.